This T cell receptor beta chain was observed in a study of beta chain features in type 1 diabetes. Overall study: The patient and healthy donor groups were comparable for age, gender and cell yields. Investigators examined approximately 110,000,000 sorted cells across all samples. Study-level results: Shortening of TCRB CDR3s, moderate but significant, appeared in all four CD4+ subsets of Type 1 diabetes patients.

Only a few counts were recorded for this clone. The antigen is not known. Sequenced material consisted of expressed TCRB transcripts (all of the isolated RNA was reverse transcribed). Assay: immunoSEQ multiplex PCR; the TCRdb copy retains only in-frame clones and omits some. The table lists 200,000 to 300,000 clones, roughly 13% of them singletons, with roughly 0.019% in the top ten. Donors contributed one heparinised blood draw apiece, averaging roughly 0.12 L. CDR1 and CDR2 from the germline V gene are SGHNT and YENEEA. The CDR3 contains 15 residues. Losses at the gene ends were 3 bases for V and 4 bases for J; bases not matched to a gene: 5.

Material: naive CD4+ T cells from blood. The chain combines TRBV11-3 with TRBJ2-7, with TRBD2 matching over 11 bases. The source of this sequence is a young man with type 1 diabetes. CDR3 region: CASSLASGGTYEQYF. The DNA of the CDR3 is TGTGCCAGCAGCTTGGCTAGCGGGGGGACGTACGAGCAGTACTTC.